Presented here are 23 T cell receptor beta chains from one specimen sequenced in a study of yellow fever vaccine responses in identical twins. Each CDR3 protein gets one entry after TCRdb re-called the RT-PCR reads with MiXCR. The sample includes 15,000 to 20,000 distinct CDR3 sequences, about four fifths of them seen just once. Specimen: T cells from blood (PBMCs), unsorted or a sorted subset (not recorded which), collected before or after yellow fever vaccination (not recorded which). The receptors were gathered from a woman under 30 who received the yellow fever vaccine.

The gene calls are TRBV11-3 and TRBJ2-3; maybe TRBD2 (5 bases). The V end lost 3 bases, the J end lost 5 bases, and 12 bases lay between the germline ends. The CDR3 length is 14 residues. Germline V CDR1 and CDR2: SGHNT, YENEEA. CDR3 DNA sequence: TGTGCCAGCAGCTTGGTAGCGTCTGGAGATACGCAGTATTTT. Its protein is CASSLVASGDTQYF.

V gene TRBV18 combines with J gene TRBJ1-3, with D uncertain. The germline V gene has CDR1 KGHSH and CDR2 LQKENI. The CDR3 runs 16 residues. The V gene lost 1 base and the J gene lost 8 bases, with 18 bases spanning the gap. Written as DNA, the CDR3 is TGTGCCAGCTCACCACAGAATACCGCAACCCTGGACACCATATATTTT. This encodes CASSPQNTATLDTIYF.

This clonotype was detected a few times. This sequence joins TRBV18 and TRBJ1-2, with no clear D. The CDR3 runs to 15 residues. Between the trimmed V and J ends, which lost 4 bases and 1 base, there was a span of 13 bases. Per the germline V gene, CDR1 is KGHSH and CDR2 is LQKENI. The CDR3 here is CASSHSAGFNYGYTF. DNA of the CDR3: TGTGCCAGCTCACACTCGGCCGGCTTTAACTATGGCTACACCTTC.

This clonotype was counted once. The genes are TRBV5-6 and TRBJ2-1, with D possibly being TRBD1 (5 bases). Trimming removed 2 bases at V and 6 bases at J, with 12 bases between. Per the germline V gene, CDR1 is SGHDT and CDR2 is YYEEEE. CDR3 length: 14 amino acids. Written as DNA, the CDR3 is TGTGCCAGCAGCTTCAGCAGGGCCCTCAATGAGCAGTTCTTC. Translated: CASSFSRALNEQFF.

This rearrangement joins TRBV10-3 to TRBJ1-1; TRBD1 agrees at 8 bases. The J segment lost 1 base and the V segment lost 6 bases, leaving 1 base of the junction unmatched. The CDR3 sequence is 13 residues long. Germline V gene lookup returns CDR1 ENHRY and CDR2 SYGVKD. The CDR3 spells CAISDRGNTEAFF. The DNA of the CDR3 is TGTGCCATCAGCGACAGGGGGAACACTGAAGCTTTCTTT.

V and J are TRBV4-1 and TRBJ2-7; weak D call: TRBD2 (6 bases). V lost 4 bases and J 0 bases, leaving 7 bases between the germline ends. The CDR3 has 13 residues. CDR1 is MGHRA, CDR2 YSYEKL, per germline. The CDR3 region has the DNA TGCGCCAGCAGCCGACTAGTCTCCTACGAGCAGTACTTC. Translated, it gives CASSRLVSYEQYF.

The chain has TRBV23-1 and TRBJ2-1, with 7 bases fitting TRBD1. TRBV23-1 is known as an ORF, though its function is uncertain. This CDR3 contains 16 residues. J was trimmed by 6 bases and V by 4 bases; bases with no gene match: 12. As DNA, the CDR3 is TGCGCCAGCAGTCCCTCGCGACAGGGAGACATCAATGAGCAGTTCTTC. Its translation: CASSPSRQGDINEQFF.

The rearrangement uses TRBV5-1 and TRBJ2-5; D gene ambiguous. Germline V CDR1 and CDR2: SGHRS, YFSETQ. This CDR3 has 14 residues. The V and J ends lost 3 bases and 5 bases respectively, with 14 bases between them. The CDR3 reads CASSSLGRSETQYF. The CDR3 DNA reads TGCGCCAGCAGCTCCCTTGGCAGATCGGAGACCCAGTACTTC.

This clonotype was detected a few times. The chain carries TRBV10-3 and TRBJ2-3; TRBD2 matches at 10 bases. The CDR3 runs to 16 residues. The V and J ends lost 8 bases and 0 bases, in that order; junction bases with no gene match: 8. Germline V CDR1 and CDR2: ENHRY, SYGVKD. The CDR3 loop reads CAIGKGAGGSTDTQYF. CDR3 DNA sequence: TGTGCCATCGGGAAGGGAGCGGGAGGGAGCACAGATACGCAGTATTTT.

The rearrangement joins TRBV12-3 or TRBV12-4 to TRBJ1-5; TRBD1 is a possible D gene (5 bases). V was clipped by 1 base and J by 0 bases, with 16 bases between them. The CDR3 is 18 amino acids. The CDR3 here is CASSLVGEGSHSNQPQHF. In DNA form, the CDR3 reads TGTGCCAGCAGTTTAGTGGGGGAAGGTTCCCATAGCAATCAGCCCCAGCATTTT.

The CDR3 sequence: CSAGVYGSNQPQHF. CDR3 bases: TGCAGTGCCGGAGTATACGGAAGCAATCAGCCCCAGCATTTT. The chain uses TRBV20-1 and TRBJ1-5; D remains unclear. Trimming stripped 6 bases from V and 1 base from J, with 13 bases between. This CDR3 comprises 14 residues. Germline loops: CDR1 DFQATT, CDR2 SNEGSKA (reference sequence).

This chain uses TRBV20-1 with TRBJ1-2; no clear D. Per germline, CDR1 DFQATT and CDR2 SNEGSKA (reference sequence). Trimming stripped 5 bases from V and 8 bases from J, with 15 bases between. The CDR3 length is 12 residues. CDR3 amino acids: CSAPDTGGGYTF. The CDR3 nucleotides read TGCAGTGCTCCTGACACCGGAGGAGGCTACACCTTC.

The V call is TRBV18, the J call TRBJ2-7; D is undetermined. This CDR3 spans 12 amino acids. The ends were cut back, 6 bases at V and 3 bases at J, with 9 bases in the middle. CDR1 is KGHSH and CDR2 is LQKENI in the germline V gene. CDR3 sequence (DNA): TGTGCCAGCTCGCCAGAGAGCTACGAGCAGTACTTC. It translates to CASSPESYEQYF.

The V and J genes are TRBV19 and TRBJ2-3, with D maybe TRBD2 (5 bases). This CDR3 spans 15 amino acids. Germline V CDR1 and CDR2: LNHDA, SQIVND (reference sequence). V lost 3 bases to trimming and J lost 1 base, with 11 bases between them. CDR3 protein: CASSIWGEGTDTQYF. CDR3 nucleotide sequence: TGTGCCAGTAGTATTTGGGGAGAGGGCACAGATACGCAGTATTTT.

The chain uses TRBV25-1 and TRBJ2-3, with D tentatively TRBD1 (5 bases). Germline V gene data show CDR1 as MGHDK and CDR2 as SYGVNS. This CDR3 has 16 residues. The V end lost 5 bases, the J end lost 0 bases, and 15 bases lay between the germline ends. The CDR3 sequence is CASSLTTGASTDTQYF. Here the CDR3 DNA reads TGTGCCAGCAGTCTCACGACTGGGGCTAGCACAGATACGCAGTATTTT.

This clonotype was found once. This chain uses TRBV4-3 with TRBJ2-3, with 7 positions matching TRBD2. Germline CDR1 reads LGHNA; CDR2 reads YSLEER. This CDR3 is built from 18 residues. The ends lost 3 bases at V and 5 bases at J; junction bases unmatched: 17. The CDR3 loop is CASSHTYGGGSRIDTQYF. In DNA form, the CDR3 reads TGCGCCAGCAGCCATACCTACGGAGGCGGGAGTAGGATAGATACGCAGTATTTT.

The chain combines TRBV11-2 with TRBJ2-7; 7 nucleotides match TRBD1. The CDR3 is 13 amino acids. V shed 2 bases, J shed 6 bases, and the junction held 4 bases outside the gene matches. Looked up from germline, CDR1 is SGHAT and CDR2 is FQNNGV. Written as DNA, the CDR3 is TGTGCCAGCAGCTTACACAGGGGTTCCGAGCAGTACTTC. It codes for CASSLHRGSEQYF.

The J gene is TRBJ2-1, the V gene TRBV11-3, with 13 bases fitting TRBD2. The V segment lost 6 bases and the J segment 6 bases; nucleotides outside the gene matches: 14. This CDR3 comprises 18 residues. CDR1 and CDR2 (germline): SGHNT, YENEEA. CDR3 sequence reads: CASRLLAGGALGSNEQFF. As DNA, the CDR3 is TGTGCCAGCAGGCTACTAGCGGGAGGGGCGCTCGGCTCCAATGAGCAGTTCTTC.

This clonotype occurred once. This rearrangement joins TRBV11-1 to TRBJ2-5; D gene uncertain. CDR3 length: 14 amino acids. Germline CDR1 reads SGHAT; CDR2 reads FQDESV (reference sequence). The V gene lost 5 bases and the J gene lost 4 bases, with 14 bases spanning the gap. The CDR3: CASSLRTDSETQYF. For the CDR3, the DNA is TGTGCCAGCAGCCTTAGAACAGACTCAGAGACCCAGTACTTC.

CDR3 loop: CASSEVFLAGQETQYF. In nucleotides, the CDR3 is TGTGCCAGCAGTGAAGTCTTTCTAGCGGGGCAAGAGACCCAGTACTTC. The chain uses TRBV2 and TRBJ2-5, with 9 bases matching TRBD2. V dropped 1 base and J dropped 2; count of bases not matched to a gene: 5. Germline CDR1 and CDR2: SNHLY and FYNNEI. The CDR3 length is 16 residues.

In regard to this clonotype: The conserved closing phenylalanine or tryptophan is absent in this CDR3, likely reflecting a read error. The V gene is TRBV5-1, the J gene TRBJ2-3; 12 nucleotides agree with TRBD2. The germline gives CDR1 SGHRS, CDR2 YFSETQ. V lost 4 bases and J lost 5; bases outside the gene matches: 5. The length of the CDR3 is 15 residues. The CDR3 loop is CASSPLAGGIDTQYS. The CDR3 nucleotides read TGCGCCAGCAGCCCCCTAGCGGGGGGGATAGATACGCAGTATTCT.

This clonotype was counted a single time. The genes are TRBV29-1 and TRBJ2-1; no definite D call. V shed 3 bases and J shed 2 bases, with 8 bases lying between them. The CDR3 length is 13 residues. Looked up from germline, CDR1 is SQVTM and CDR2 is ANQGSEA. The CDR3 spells CSVERQAYNEQFF. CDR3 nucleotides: TGCAGCGTTGAGAGGCAGGCCTACAATGAGCAGTTCTTC.

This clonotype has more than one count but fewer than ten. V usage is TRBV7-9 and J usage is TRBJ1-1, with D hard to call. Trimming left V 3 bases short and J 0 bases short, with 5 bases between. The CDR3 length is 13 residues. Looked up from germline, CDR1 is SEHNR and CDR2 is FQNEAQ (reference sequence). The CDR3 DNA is TGTGCCAGCAGCTTCGTGATGAACACTGAAGCTTTCTTT. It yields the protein CASSFVMNTEAFF. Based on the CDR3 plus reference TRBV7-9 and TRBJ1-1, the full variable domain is DTGVSQNPRHKITKRGQNVTFRCDPISEHNRLYWYRQTLGQGPEFLTYFQNEAQLEKSRLLSDRFSAERPKGSFSTLEIQRTEQGDSAMYLCASSFVMNTEAFFGQGTRLTVV.